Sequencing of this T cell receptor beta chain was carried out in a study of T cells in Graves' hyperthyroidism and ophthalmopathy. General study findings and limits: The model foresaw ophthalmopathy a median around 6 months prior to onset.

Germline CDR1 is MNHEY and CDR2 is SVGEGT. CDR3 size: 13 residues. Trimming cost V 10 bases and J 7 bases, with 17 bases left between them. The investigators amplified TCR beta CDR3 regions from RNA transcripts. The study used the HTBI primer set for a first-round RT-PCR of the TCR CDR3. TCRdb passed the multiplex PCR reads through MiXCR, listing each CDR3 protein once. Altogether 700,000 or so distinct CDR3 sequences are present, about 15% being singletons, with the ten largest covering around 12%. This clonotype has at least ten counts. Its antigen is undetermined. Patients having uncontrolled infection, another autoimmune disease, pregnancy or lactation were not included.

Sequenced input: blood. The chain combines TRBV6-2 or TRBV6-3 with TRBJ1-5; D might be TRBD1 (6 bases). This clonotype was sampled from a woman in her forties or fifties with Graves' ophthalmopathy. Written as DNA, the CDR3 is TGTGCCATCTCACCGACAGGCGGCCAGCCCCAGCATTTT. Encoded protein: CAISPTGGQPQHF.